The 9 T cell receptor beta chains reported below all come from one sample, sequenced in a study of blood T cell repertoires in COVID-19. Assay used: immunoSEQ multiplex PCR; TCRdb lists only in-frame clones, some missing. In the table there are approximately 210,000 clones, 65% to 85% of which are singletons. Sequenced sample: PBMCs or T cells enriched from blood (not recorded which). The source of these receptors is a man between 25 and 39 years old with acute COVID-19.

This clone was found once. The chain is built from TRBV27 and TRBJ1-5; D uncertain. The length of the CDR3 is 15 residues. The germline V and J ends were trimmed by 6 bases and 4 bases, with 16 bases remaining between them. Germline CDR1 is MNHEY and CDR2 is SMNVEV (reference sequence). For the CDR3, the DNA is TGTGCCAGCAGCCCGACAAGTATTTGGAATCAGCCCCAGCATTTT. This encodes CASSPTSIWNQPQHF.

The chain combines TRBV5-6 with TRBJ1-4; D gene ambiguous. Germline assignment: CDR1 SGHDT and CDR2 YYEEEE. The CDR3 extends over 13 amino acids. Trimming cost V 4 bases and J 11 bases, with 15 bases left between them. This CDR3 is CASSPGAGGKLFF. The DNA for the CDR3 is TGTGCCAGCAGCCCGGGAGCGGGTGGGAAACTGTTTTTT.

CDR3 nucleotides: TGTGCCAGCAGCTTGGAAGTGACAGCCTCCTACGAGCAGTACTTC. It codes for CASSLEVTASYEQYF. The rearrangement joins TRBV5-5 to TRBJ2-7; possibly TRBD1 for D (5 bases). The CDR3 sequence is 15 residues long. Per the germline V gene, CDR1 is SGHKS and CDR2 is YYEKEE (reference sequence). V lost 0 bases, J lost 0 bases, and 10 bases lay in between.

This clone was detected a few times. The chain joins TRBV29-1 to TRBJ2-2, with D perhaps matching TRBD2 (5 bases). CDR3 size: 15 residues. CDR1 is SQVTM, CDR2 ANQGSEA, per germline. Trimming stripped 0 bases from V and 1 base from J, with 9 bases between. CDR3 residues: CSVEDTAGNTGELFF. DNA for the CDR3: TGCAGCGTTGAAGATACGGCGGGGAACACCGGGGAGCTGTTTTTT.

The CDR3 sequence: CASSPTVNAGNTIYF. In DNA, the CDR3 is TGTGCCAGCTCACCTACAGTTAACGCAGGAAACACCATATATTTT. The rearrangement joins TRBV18 to TRBJ1-3; D is ambiguous. CDR3 length equals 15 residues. Germline CDR1 KGHSH, CDR2 LQKENI. V was pared by 3 bases and J by 4 bases, with 13 bases between.

This chain joins TRBV7-9 and TRBJ2-1; a weak D match, TRBD2 (6 bases). Germline CDR1 SEHNR, CDR2 FQNEAQ (reference sequence). V was cut by 5 bases and J by 10 bases, with 15 bases left in between. This CDR3 region has 13 residues. The CDR3 DNA reads TGTGCCAGCAGCCTGGGAGGTGTACCGGAGCAGTTCTTC. It codes for CASSLGGVPEQFF.

The chain links TRBV9 to TRBJ1-4, with D hard to call. The V end lost 6 bases, the J end lost 8 bases, and 17 bases lay between the germline ends. The CDR3 is 14 residues long. Germline assignment: CDR1 SGDLS and CDR2 YYNGEE. The chain's CDR3 is CASNLPGLIEKLFF. CDR3 nucleotides: TGTGCCAGCAACCTACCAGGACTGATAGAAAAACTGTTTTTT. The whole variable domain, filled in from reference TRBV9 and TRBJ1-4, reads DSGVTQTPKHLITATGQRVTLRCSPRSGDLSVYWYQQSLDQGLQFLIQYYNGEERAKGNILERFSAQQFPDLHSELNLSSLELGDSALYFCASNLPGLIEKLFFGSGTQLSVL.

This clone was observed once. This sequence joins TRBV5-6 and TRBJ2-1; possibly TRBD1 for D (6 bases). There are 16 residues in the CDR3. From germline, CDR1 is SGHDT and CDR2 YYEEEE. V lost 4 bases and J 4 bases, leaving 18 bases between the germline ends. CDR3 sequence reads: CASSPTDGQRYNEQFF. The CDR3 nucleotides read TGTGCCAGCAGCCCGACGGATGGACAGCGGTACAATGAGCAGTTCTTC.

This clone has more than one count but fewer than ten. This chain connects TRBV4-1 to TRBJ2-1; 8 bases fit TRBD2. J was trimmed by 0 bases and V by 3 bases; bases with no gene match: 7. The CDR3 sequence is 17 residues long. Germline V gene data show CDR1 as MGHRA and CDR2 as YSYEKL. CDR3 sequence (DNA): TGCGCCAGCAGCCAGGGGAGCGGGGGCAGCTCCTACAATGAGCAGTTCTTC. This gives the protein CASSQGSGGSSYNEQFF.